What follows describes a single T cell receptor (beta chain). What it recognizes is unknown. Produced via immunoSEQ multiplex PCR; TCRdb's table is partial and in-frame only. This table has about 120,000 clones, around four fifths appearing once. This sample was included in a study of radiation and T cells in renal cell carcinoma. Across the study: Nephrectomy followed 15 Gy stereotactic body radiation by 4 weeks. Study-wide points: No pretreatment tumor biopsies were available for baseline clonotypes.

Stated time point: blood 2 weeks post-SBRT. This sample's treatment: 15 Gy SBRT to primary tumor, nephrectomy 4 weeks later. The patient's renal cell carcinoma had clear cell pathology. Germline CDR1 reads SGHNT; CDR2 reads YYREEE (reference sequence). The CDR3 is made up of 14 amino acids. This chain joins TRBV5-4 and TRBJ2-5; 7 bases align to TRBD1. The DNA matches TRBJ2-7 better at its end, which makes the J call doubtful. The receptor comes from a woman in her sixties with renal cell carcinoma. The sample in question was blood, obtained from a patient whose treatment included radiotherapy and nephrectomy. In DNA form, the CDR3 reads TGTGCCAGCAGCTTGGCCGTAGGGGGCCTCGAGCAGTACTTC. Protein: CASSLAVGGLEQYF.